A single sample gave rise to the 10 T cell receptor beta chains below, sequenced in a study of regulatory T cells in long-lasting Graves disease. Arm-PCR with iRepertoire HTBI primers amplified the CDR3 regions for these TCR beta libraries. TCRdb called the multiplex PCR reads again in MiXCR, with one record for every CDR3 protein. Of approximately 400,000 distinct CDR3 sequences listed, about a sixth are singletons. Stated time point: newly diagnosed GD, antithyroid drugs for less than 3 months. The TCR library was made from RNA that had been extracted from PBMCs in TRIzol. The material was peripheral blood mononuclear cells (PBMCs), obtained at new diagnosis, from a patient treated with antithyroid drugs. These receptors all come from a female donor with Graves disease.

Many counts were recorded for this clonotype. The genes are TRBV5-5 and TRBJ1-6; D might be TRBD1 (5 bases). The CDR3 runs to 14 residues. The germline V and J ends were trimmed by 1 base and 7 bases, with 9 bases remaining between them. Germline CDR1 reads SGHKS; CDR2 reads YYEKEE (reference sequence). Here the CDR3 reads CASSLIRANSPLHF. The DNA for the CDR3 is TGTGCCAGCAGCTTGATCAGGGCGAATTCACCCCTCCACTTT. The full variable domain, in which reference TRBV5-5 and TRBJ1-6 provide the parts outside the CDR3, is DAGVTQSPTHLIKTRGQQVTLRCSPISGHKSVSWYQQVLGQGPQFIFQYYEKEERGRGNFPDRFSARQFPNYSSELNVNALLLGDSALYLCASSLIRANSPLHFGNGTRLTVT.

The chain employs TRBV9 and TRBJ2-1; 8 bases fit TRBD1. The CDR3 consists of 16 residues. Germline V CDR1 and CDR2: SGDLS, YYNGEE. The junction had 13 bases not matched to a gene; V was cut back by 3 bases and J by 8 bases. This CDR3 reads CASSEDRAGRTYEQFF. Here the CDR3 DNA reads TGTGCCAGCAGCGAGGACAGGGCGGGGAGAACCTATGAGCAGTTCTTC.

This clonotype was observed many times. The chain employs TRBV19 and TRBJ1-6; D unclear. The CDR3 has 16 amino acids. V dropped 6 bases and J dropped 7 bases, with 19 bases sitting between them. The germline V gene has CDR1 LNHDA and CDR2 SQIVND (reference sequence). The CDR3 bases are TGTGCCAGTAGCCGGCTGGCAGGCCGACTAAATTCACCCCTCCACTTT. Its protein is CASSRLAGRLNSPLHF.

V gene TRBV6-1 combines with J gene TRBJ1-5; D possibly corresponds to TRBD1 (5 bases). V was cut by 6 bases and J by 5 bases, with 11 bases left in between. The CDR3 length is 13 residues. Germline assignment: CDR1 MNHNS and CDR2 SASEGT. CDR3 nucleotides: TGTGCCAGCAGCATCGGGGGGGATCAGCCCCAGCATTTT. Translating gives CASSIGGDQPQHF.

This clonotype was observed many times. The genes are TRBV20-1 and TRBJ2-5; TRBD2 agrees at 12 bases. Germline loops: CDR1 DFQATT, CDR2 SNEGSKA (reference sequence). The CDR3 runs 15 residues. The J segment lost 4 bases and the V segment lost 6 bases, leaving 9 bases of the junction unmatched. The CDR3 is CSAHPPGLAGETQYF. The DNA of the CDR3 is TGCAGTGCACACCCACCGGGACTAGCGGGAGAGACCCAGTACTTC.

This clonotype occurred many times. J is TRBJ1-1 and V is TRBV19; possible D gene TRBD1, 5 bases. The V and J ends lost 9 bases and 0 bases respectively, with 17 bases between them. This CDR3 spans 15 amino acids. CDR1 and CDR2 (germline): LNHDA, SQIVND (reference sequence). The CDR3 nucleotides are TGTGCCAGCCAACTTGGGGGATTGATGAACACTGAAGCTTTCTTT. This sequence encodes CASQLGGLMNTEAFF.

This clonotype was counted ten times or more. The V and J genes are TRBV30 and TRBJ1-4; D uncertain. Germline V gives CDR1 GTSNPN, CDR2 SVGIG (reference sequence). The CDR3 has 14 amino acids. V was cut by 0 bases and J by 8 bases, with 13 bases left in between. The DNA for the CDR3 is TGTGCCTGGAGTGTATCCGTGCACGGAGAAAAACTGTTTTTT. Residues: CAWSVSVHGEKLFF. Filled out from reference TRBV30 and TRBJ1-4, the complete variable domain reads SQTIHQWPATLVQPVGSPLSLECTVEGTSNPNLYWYRQAAGRGLQLLFYSVGIGQISSEVPQNLSASRPQDRQFILSSKKLLLSDSGFYLCAWSVSVHGEKLFFGSGTQLSVL.

This clonotype was observed at least ten times. CDR3 sequence reads: CASSLIRGIPWDQYF. CDR3 nucleotide sequence: TGTGCCAGCAGCTTAATCCGCGGGATCCCCTGGGACCAGTACTTC. The chain recombines TRBV11-2 with TRBJ2-5, with D maybe TRBD2 (6 bases). The CDR3 is 15 residues long. Germline CDR1 reads SGHAT; CDR2 reads FQNNGV. Deletions cut 2 bases from V and 10 bases from J, with 20 bases between.

This clonotype was detected a few times. V gene TRBV6-1 combines with J gene TRBJ2-2, with no clear D. The CDR3 length is 13 residues. Trimming pared 10 bases from V and 0 bases from J, leaving 9 bases between. Germline lookup yields CDR1 MNHNS and CDR2 SASEGT. As DNA, the CDR3 is TGTGCCACCCGGACGGCGAACACCGGGGAGCTGTTTTTT. It specifies CATRTANTGELFF.

This clonotype came up a few times. The chain joins TRBV5-1 to TRBJ2-7, with 8 bases fitting TRBD2. Germline V gene sequence: CDR1 SGHRS, CDR2 YFSETQ. The CDR3 is 16 amino acids. With V trimmed by 4 bases and J by 5 bases, 14 bases remained unmatched. In DNA form, the CDR3 reads TGCGCCAGCAGCGTCCAAAGCGGGAGAGGGGTCCACGAGCAGTACTTC. Its translation: CASSVQSGRGVHEQYF.